This TCR beta chain came from a study of a mutant IDH1 vaccine in newly diagnosed glioma. Study at large: Vaccine dosing followed radiotherapy by 4-6 weeks, or accompanied temozolomide cycles. Pretreatment consisted of radiotherapy, temozolomide, or both, with most receiving both.

This sample's time point: week 35, safety follow-up. The vaccine gave 300 ug of a 20-mer mutant IDH1 peptide subcutaneously per dose. Sequenced by immunoSEQ multiplex PCR; TCRdb stores in-frame clones only, minus some. The sample holds roughly 49,000 clones, approximately 92% seen once. Concerning this clone: Antigen: not known.

Findings and limits, study-wide: Immune responses induced by vaccination arose in 93.3% of the patients.

The clonotype originates from a man aged 50-59 years with glioma. This specimen consisted of PBMCs, obtained from a glioma patient whose treatment included an IDH1 peptide vaccine.

The chain's CDR3 is CSVDSATGPYGYTF. In nucleotides, the CDR3 is TGCAGCGTTGATTCCGCGACAGGGCCTTATGGCTACACCTTC. The rearrangement uses TRBV29-1 and TRBJ1-2, with 7 bases matching TRBD1. This CDR3 is built from 14 residues. CDR1 and CDR2 (germline): SQVTM, ANQGSEA. V trimming: 3 bases; J trimming: 5 bases; junction bases outside the gene matches: 9.